Listed below are T cell receptor beta chains from one sample, sequenced in a study of beta chain features in type 1 diabetes. The protocol was immunoSEQ multiplex PCR, while the TCRdb copy is restricted to in-frame clones and leaves out a portion. Among 200,000 to 250,000 clones listed, about 15% were seen once. Sequencing was performed on naive CD4+ T cells from blood. The origin of the receptors is a man aged 25 to 45 with type 1 diabetes. CDR3s include the opening cysteine and the closing phenylalanine or tryptophan. The D gene is left open where the match is weak. Expanded clones are given a class, and other clones once, few, many or no size at all.

TRBJ2-7	NA	TRBV7-9	many	13	TGTGCCAGCAGCCCTATGTCATCCTACGAGCAGTACTTC	CASSPMSSYEQYF
TRBJ2-2	NA	TRBV6-5	few	13	TGTGCCAGCACCAGACCGGGCACCGGGGAGCTGTTTTTT	CASTRPGTGELFF
TRBJ2-3	NA	TRBV27	few	14	TGTGCCAGCATCCCGTTGGGGGCACCAGATACGCAGTATTTT	CASIPLGAPDTQYF
TRBJ2-7	TRBD1	TRBV18	NA	15	TGTGCCAGCTCACCCGCCGGGACAGGGACGGACGAGCAGTACTTC	CASSPAGTGTDEQYF
TRBJ2-7	TRBD2	TRBV19	NA	17	TGTGCCAGTAGTATCCGTGGAGTAACTAGCGGGGCCTACGAGCAGTACTTC	CASSIRGVTSGAYEQYF
TRBJ2-2	TRBD1	TRBV5-1	NA	16	TGCGCCAGCAGCTCGGCTGGGCCCACAGGGGCCGGGGAGCTGTTTTTT	CASSSAGPTGAGELFF
TRBJ2-7	NA	TRBV23-1	few	17	TGCGCCAGCAGTCAATCAGGGGGCAGGGGGGAATGCTACGAGCAGTACTTC	CASSQSGGRGECYEQYF
TRBJ1-3	TRBD1	TRBV27	few	15	TGTGCCAGCAGTTCCTCAGGGGGTGTCGGAAACACCATATATTTT	CASSSSGGVGNTIYF
TRBJ1-2	TRBD1	TRBV6-6	NA	16	TGTGCCAGCAGACCGCCCGACAGGGCGCCTAACTATGGCTACACCTTC	CASRPPDRAPNYGYTF
TRBJ1-5	TRBD1	TRBV10-3	NA	15	TGTGCCATCAGTGCCGGGACAGGGCTAAATCAGCCCCAGCATTTT	CAISAGTGLNQPQHF
TRBJ1-4	TRBD1	TRBV29-1	few	13	TGCAGCGTTGCGGACAGGGGAGGAGAAAAACTGTTTTTT	CSVADRGGEKLFF
TRBJ2-7	NA	TRBV5-1	NA	12	TGCGCCAGCAGCTTGGGACAGGACGAGCAGTACTTC	CASSLGQDEQYF
TRBJ2-5	TRBD2	TRBV9	NA	15	TGTGCCAGCAGCGTAGCTTTAGGACTAGAAGAGACCCAGTACTTC	CASSVALGLEETQYF
TRBJ2-7	TRBD1	TRBV7-2	NA	15	TGTGCCAGCAGCACGATGGACAGGGGCTCCTACGAGCAGTACTTC	CASSTMDRGSYEQYF
TRBJ2-5	TRBD2	TRBV6-1	few	15	TGTGCCAGCAGTCTGACTAGCGGGGGGCCACAGACCCAGTACTTC	CASSLTSGGPQTQYF
TRBJ2-7	TRBD2	TRBV9	NA	15	TGTGCCAGCAGCGTAGAAGCGGGGGGCACCTACGAGCAGTACTTC	CASSVEAGGTYEQYF
TRBJ2-7	TRBD2	TRBV7-9	few	13	TGTGCCAGCAGCCCCGGGACTAGGGATGAGCAGTACTTC	CASSPGTRDEQYF
TRBJ2-7	NA	TRBV11-2	NA	11	TGTGCCAGCCAGGGCTACTACGAGCAGTACTTC	CASQGYYEQYF
TRBJ1-1	NA	TRBV19	NA	12	TGTGCCAGTAGTTATCTACAGACTGAAGCTTTCTTT	CASSYLQTEAFF
TRBJ2-5	NA	TRBV11-2	few	13	TGTGCCAGCAGCTTTTCAGGGCAAGAGACCCAGTACTTC	CASSFSGQETQYF
TRBJ2-7	NA	TRBV11-2	NA	12	TGTGCCAGCAGCCCGGACAGTTACGAGCAGTACTTC	CASSPDSYEQYF
TRBJ1-2	TRBD1	TRBV7-9	NA	16	TGTGCCAGCAGCTTGACGGGACAGGGTACCCGCGACGGCTACACCTTC	CASSLTGQGTRDGYTF
TRBJ1-4	NA	TRBV23-1	NA	15	TGCGCCAGCAGTCATCGGAGCTGGATCAGTGAAAAACTGTTTTTT	CASSHRSWISEKLFF
TRBJ2-7	NA	TRBV6-1	NA	13	TGTGCCAGCAGTGGCGGGGTGCCCCACGAGCAGTACTTC	CASSGGVPHEQYF
TRBJ1-4	TRBD1	TRBV30	NA	13	TGTGCCTGGGGGACAGACTACAATGAAAAACTGTTTTTT	CAWGTDYNEKLFF
TRBJ2-5	NA	TRBV4-1	NA	12	TGCGCCAGCAGCCAACAGCGAGAGACCCAGTACTTC	CASSQQRETQYF
TRBJ2-2	TRBD1	TRBV5-1	NA	15	TGCGCCAGCAGCTTGATCCAGGGGGCGAGCGGGGAGCTGTTTTTT	CASSLIQGASGELFF
TRBJ2-2	TRBD2	TRBV29-1	NA	15	TGCAGCGTTGCCGCGGGGGGAGGACCACGCGGGGAGCTGTTTTTT	CSVAAGGGPRGELFF
TRBJ1-2	TRBD1	TRBV13	few	15	TGTGCCAGCAGCCGGAACAGACAGGGGGCTCGGGGCTACACCTTC	CASSRNRQGARGYTF
TRBJ1-2	TRBD1	TRBV7-2	few	15	TGTGCCAGCAGCTCGTCTGGGACAGGGTACTATGGCTACACCTTC	CASSSSGTGYYGYTF
TRBJ2-1	NA	TRBV30	NA	15	TGTGCCTGGAGAGGGTTTAGCGGACGGTTAAATGAGCAGTTCTTC	CAWRGFSGRLNEQFF
TRBJ1-1	NA	TRBV11-2	NA	14	TGTGCCAGCAGCTCGACCCACAGGAACACTGAAGCTTTCTTT	CASSSTHRNTEAFF
TRBJ1-2	NA	TRBV29-1	NA	12	TGCAGCGTTCGGGGATTCAACTATGGCCACACCTTC	CSVRGFNYGHTF
TRBJ1-2	TRBD1	TRBV2	NA	14	TGTGCCAGCAGTGAAAGGGACAGGGGGCCTCTCTACACCTTC	CASSERDRGPLYTF
TRBJ2-7	TRBD2	TRBV30	few	13	TGTGCCTGTTCCGGACTAGCGGGGTACGAGCAGTACTTC	CACSGLAGYEQYF
TRBJ2-4	TRBD1	TRBV2	NA	14	TGTGCCAGCAGGGGGACAGGAGGCAAAAACATTCAGTACTTC	CASRGTGGKNIQYF
TRBJ1-2	TRBD1	TRBV6-1	NA	14	TGTGCCAGCAGGGTGGGACAGGGGGTTGAGGGCTACACCTTC	CASRVGQGVEGYTF
TRBJ1-1	TRBD1	TRBV29-1	few	10	TGCAGCGTTCGGGACAGGACTGCTTTCTTT	CSVRDRTAFF
TRBJ2-7	NA	TRBV29-1	NA	13	TGCAGCGTTTCCGGGCCCCGAAGGGGCGAGCAGTACTTC	CSVSGPRRGEQYF
TRBJ2-5	NA	TRBV21-1	NA	14	TGTGCCGGCCTAGTAGGGACAGGGAGACAGACCCAGTACTTC	CAGLVGTGRQTQYF
TRBJ1-2	NA	TRBV27	NA	14	TGTGCCAGCAGTCCCGGGACTCTTGAGGGAGGCTACACCTTC	CASSPGTLEGGYTF
TRBJ2-2	NA	TRBV29-1	NA	14	TGCAGCGTTGATGCAGGGAAGAACACCGGGGAGCTGTTTTTT	CSVDAGKNTGELFF
TRBJ1-2	TRBD1	TRBV28	few	14	TGTGCCAGCAGTTTACCAGGGGGCCACTATGGCTACACCTTC	CASSLPGGHYGYTF
TRBJ2-7	NA	TRBV18	NA	14	TGTGCCAGCTCACGGTACACAAGCTCCTACGAGCAGTACTTC	CASSRYTSSYEQYF
TRBJ2-4	TRBD1	TRBV19	few	15	TGTGCCAGTAGTCCCGCCGAGCAGGGGGCGAGGATTCAGTACTTC	CASSPAEQGARIQYF
TRBJ2-3	TRBD2	TRBV2	NA	15	TGTGCCAGCAATATAGCGGGAGTGGGCACAGATACGCAGTATTTT	CASNIAGVGTDTQYF
TRBJ1-1	TRBD1	TRBV30	NA	12	TGTGCCTGTGGACAGGTGAACACTGAAGCTTTCTTT	CACGQVNTEAFF
TRBJ2-5	NA	TRBV28	few	14	TGTGCCAGCAGTTTTAAGGGGTCATCAGAGACCCAGTACTTC	CASSFKGSSETQYF
TRBJ2-1	TRBD1	TRBV4-1	few	17	TGCGCCAGCAGCCAAACCGGGACAGCACGGGGATACAATGAGCAGTTCTTC	CASSQTGTARGYNEQFF
TRBJ1-1	TRBD1	TRBV30	NA	14	TGTGCCTGGAGGGGGACAGGGTCGGGTACTGAAGCTTTCTTT	CAWRGTGSGTEAFF
TRBJ1-5	TRBD1	TRBV2	few	12	TGTGCCAGCAGTGAAGACGCGGGACAGGCCTATTTT	CASSEDAGQAYF
TRBJ2-2	NA	TRBV9	few	14	TGTGCCAGCAGCGTAGGCTCGGGGACCGGGGAGCTGTTTTTT	CASSVGSGTGELFF
TRBJ2-1	NA	TRBV19	few	14	TGTGCCAGCGGGGGAGACCCCCTCTACAATGAGCAGTTCTTC	CASGGDPLYNEQFF
TRBJ1-2	TRBD1	TRBV19	few	14	TGTGCCAGTAGTGCACCGGGACAGGGAGATGGCTACACCTTC	CASSAPGQGDGYTF
TRBJ2-3	TRBD2	TRBV18	few	17	TGTGCCAGCTCACCACGGGGAAGCGGGGGACTCACAGATACGCAGTATTTT	CASSPRGSGGLTDTQYF